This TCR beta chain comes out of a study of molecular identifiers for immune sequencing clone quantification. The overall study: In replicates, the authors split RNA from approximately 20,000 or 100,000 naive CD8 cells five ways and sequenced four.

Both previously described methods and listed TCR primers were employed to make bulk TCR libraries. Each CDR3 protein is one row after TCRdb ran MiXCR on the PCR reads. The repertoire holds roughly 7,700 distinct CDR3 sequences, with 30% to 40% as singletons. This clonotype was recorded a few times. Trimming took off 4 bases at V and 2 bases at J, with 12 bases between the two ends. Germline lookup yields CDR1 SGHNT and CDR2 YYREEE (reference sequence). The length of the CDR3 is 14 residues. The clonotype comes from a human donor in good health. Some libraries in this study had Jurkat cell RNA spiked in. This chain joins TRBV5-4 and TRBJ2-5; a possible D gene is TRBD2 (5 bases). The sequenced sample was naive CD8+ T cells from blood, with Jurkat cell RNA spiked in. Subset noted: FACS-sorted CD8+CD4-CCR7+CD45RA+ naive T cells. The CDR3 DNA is TGTGCCAGCAGCCCTACCGGGATACAAGAGACCCAGTACTTC. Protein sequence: CASSPTGIQETQYF.